Below are 24 T cell receptor beta chains sequenced from a single sample in a study of early T cells in non-severe SARS-CoV-2 infection. TCRdb reprocessed the 5' RACE reads with MiXCR, giving one entry per CDR3 protein. The sample carries some 42,000 distinct CDR3 sequences, roughly 6% recorded once. The input for sequencing was whole blood, taken at baseline. The source is an adult who was a healthcare worker with PCR-confirmed SARS-CoV-2 infection or an uninfected control (not recorded which).

The chain couples TRBV15 to TRBJ2-2; D possibly matches TRBD1 or TRBD2 (5 bases each). The V gene lost 0 bases and the J gene lost 0 bases, with 11 bases spanning the gap. CDR3 size: 17 residues. Germline V gene data show CDR1 as LNHNV and CDR2 as YYDKDF (reference sequence). For the CDR3, the DNA is TGTGCCACCAGCAGAGAGGGGGAACGGTCGAACACCGGGGAGCTGTTTTTT. It is translated as CATSREGERSNTGELFF.

The table lists this clonotype with a few counts. J is TRBJ1-4 and V is TRBV18; D uncertain. Germline lookup yields CDR1 KGHSH and CDR2 LQKENI. V dropped 5 bases and J dropped 4 bases, with 8 bases sitting between them. This CDR3 comprises 13 residues. CDR3 coding DNA: TGTGCCAGCTCATCAGGACTTAATGAAAAACTGTTTTTT. Translated, it gives CASSSGLNEKLFF.

The rearrangement uses TRBV4-3 and TRBJ1-6; D not resolved. Germline V gene sequence: CDR1 LGHNA, CDR2 YSLEER. The CDR3 sequence is 16 residues long. V lost 1 base and J lost 4, with 11 bases in between. The CDR3 bases are TGCGCCAGCAGCCAAGTTACCAGTTTTTATAATTCACCCCTCCACTTT. Amino acid sequence: CASSQVTSFYNSPLHF.

Ten or more counts support this clonotype. J is TRBJ1-2 and V is TRBV12-3 or TRBV12-4; a possible D gene is TRBD1 (6 bases). Trimming shortened V by 3 bases and J by 6 bases, and 11 bases separated the two germline ends. The CDR3 sequence is 13 residues long. The CDR3: CASSLGHKNGYTF. The CDR3 coding sequence is TGTGCCAGCAGTTTGGGACACAAGAATGGCTACACCTTC.

This clonotype came up many times. The chain recombines TRBV30 with TRBJ1-1; possibly TRBD1 for D (6 bases). V lost 2 bases to trimming and J lost 11 bases, with 15 bases between them. Per the germline V gene, CDR1 is GTSNPN and CDR2 is SVGIG (reference sequence). This CDR3 has 12 amino acids. The DNA for the CDR3 is TGTGCCTGGAGTCACGGGGGGGCTGGGGCTTTCTTT. Translation: CAWSHGGAGAFF.

This clonotype was detected a few times. The rearrangement uses TRBV5-5 and TRBJ2-4; no clear D gene. Deletions cut 0 bases from V and 8 bases from J, with 6 bases between. CDR1 and CDR2 (germline): SGHKS, YYEKEE (reference sequence). The CDR3 spans 12 residues. The CDR3 reads CASSLGSDIQYF. CDR3 in DNA: TGTGCCAGCAGCTTGGGGTCGGACATTCAGTACTTC.

This clonotype was picked up many times. The V and J genes are TRBV6-6 and TRBJ2-3; D is perhaps TRBD2 (5 bases). There are 15 residues in the CDR3. V was clipped by 2 bases and J by 4 bases, with 13 bases between them. The germline V gene encodes CDR1 MNHNY and CDR2 SVGAGI (reference sequence). CDR3 residues: CASSYVTGWADTQYF. The CDR3, as DNA: TGTGCCAGCAGTTACGTTACGGGGTGGGCAGATACGCAGTATTTT.

This clonotype was recorded many times. The chain employs TRBV30 and TRBJ1-6; the match to TRBD1 covers 11 bases. This CDR3 has 15 amino acids. With 4 bases clipped from V and 3 bases from J, the junction kept 2 bases outside the gene matches. Germline V CDR1 and CDR2: GTSNPN, SVGIG (reference sequence). The CDR3: CAWTGTGGYNSPLHF. The CDR3 nucleotides are TGTGCCTGGACCGGGACAGGGGGCTATAATTCACCCCTCCACTTT.

V and J are TRBV12-3 or TRBV12-4 and TRBJ2-5; 10 positions agree with TRBD2. V dropped 5 bases and J dropped 6; count of bases not matched to a gene: 6. The CDR3 consists of 14 residues. CDR3 sequence (DNA): TGTGCCAGCAGTAGCGGGGGGGCCCTCCAGACCCAGTACTTC. It specifies CASSSGGALQTQYF.

The chain carries TRBV20-1 and TRBJ2-7; 7 bases line up with TRBD2. Trimming removed 1 base from V and 0 bases from J; junction bases left unmatched: 3. CDR3 length equals 14 residues. CDR1 DFQATT and CDR2 SNEGSKA come from the germline V gene (reference sequence). The CDR3, as DNA: TGCAGTGCTAGAGTATGGACTAGCTCCTACGAGCAGTACTTC. Translating gives CSARVWTSSYEQYF.

In its sample, this clonotype was seen a few times. V gene TRBV25-1 combines with J gene TRBJ1-5, with a possible D match to TRBD1 (6 bases). Germline lookup yields CDR1 MGHDK and CDR2 SYGVNS. The CDR3 extends over 14 amino acids. V lost 4 bases and J 2 bases, leaving 9 bases between the germline ends. The CDR3 coding sequence is TGTGCCAGCAGTGGAGCAGGGGGCAATCAGCCCCAGCATTTT. As protein: CASSGAGGNQPQHF.

This clonotype showed up just a few times. This sequence joins TRBV12-3 or TRBV12-4 and TRBJ2-5; 10 bases align to TRBD1. V was clipped by 4 bases and J by 4 bases; unmatched bases: 3. The CDR3 totals 14 residues. CDR3 in amino acids: CASSSRTGGETQYF. The CDR3 region has the DNA TGTGCCAGCAGTTCCCGGACAGGGGGAGAGACCCAGTACTTC.

The table lists this clonotype with many counts. The chain combines TRBV7-2 with TRBJ2-3, with D maybe TRBD2 (5 bases). Germline-derived CDR1 and CDR2 are SGHTA and FQGNSA. This CDR3 region has 15 residues. With 5 bases removed from V and 3 bases from J, the gap between germline ends came to 15 bases. The DNA of the CDR3 is TGTGCCAGCAGCGCCGGACTCTTATCTACAGATACGCAGTATTTT. Amino acids: CASSAGLLSTDTQYF.

About this clonotype: This may be a read error, as it is one base from a much larger clone. The chain couples TRBV11-2 to TRBJ2-7; D possibly matches TRBD1 or TRBD2 (5 bases each). Germline V lookup: CDR1 SGHAT, CDR2 FQNNGV. The CDR3 has 14 amino acids. V was cut by 8 bases and J by 3 bases, with 17 bases left in between. CDR3 loop: CASRAGTKNYEQYF. The CDR3 nucleotides are TGTGCCAGCCGCGCCGGGACGAAGAACTACGAGCAGTACTTC. The whole variable domain, filled in from reference TRBV11-2 and TRBJ2-7, reads EAGVAQSPRYKIIEKRQSVAFWCNPISGHATLYWYQQILGQGPKLLIQFQNNGVVDDSQLPKDRFSAERLKGVDSTLKIQPAKLEDSAVYLCASRAGTKNYEQYFGPGTRLTVT.

This clonotype was recorded at least ten times. The chain recombines TRBV3-1 with TRBJ2-7; D may be TRBD1 (5 bases). V was cut by 1 base and J by 3 bases, with 13 bases left in between. The CDR3 spans 15 residues. Germline CDR1 and CDR2: LGHDT and YNNKEL (reference sequence). CDR3 sequence (DNA): TGTGCCAGCAGCCAAGCTTCAGGGAAGGTCTACGAGCAGTACTTC. Protein: CASSQASGKVYEQYF.

The rearrangement joins TRBV24-1 to TRBJ1-5, with a possible D match to TRBD1 (5 bases). The germline V gene has CDR1 KGHDR and CDR2 SFDVKD. The V gene lost 4 bases and the J gene lost 7 bases, with 10 bases spanning the gap. The length of the CDR3 is 13 residues. CDR3 amino acids: CATSDRWGQPQHF. Here the CDR3 DNA reads TGTGCCACCAGTGACCGATGGGGGCAGCCCCAGCATTTT.

The sample holds many counts of this clonotype. This chain links TRBV6-6 with TRBJ1-5, with TRBD1 identical over 7 bases. CDR3 length: 17 residues. Unmatched junction bases numbered 12, after V lost 0 bases and J lost 7 bases. Germline V gives CDR1 MNHNY, CDR2 SVGAGI (reference sequence). Here the CDR3 DNA reads TGTGCCAGCAGTTACTCGTTAACAGGGGTGGATTTCCAGCCCCAGCATTTT. Translation gives CASSYSLTGVDFQPQHF.

This clonotype was counted at least ten times. One end of the junction fails to match germline, which may point to a read error. This sequence joins TRBV20-1 and TRBJ2-7; D possibly corresponds to TRBD2 (6 bases). This CDR3 region has 13 residues. CDR1 and CDR2 (germline): DFQATT, SNEGSKA (reference sequence). This CDR3 reads CSASGLRTYEQHF. CDR3 bases: TGCAGTGCCTCGGGACTCCGAACCTACGAGCAGCACTTC.

This clonotype was seen many times. The V gene is TRBV28, the J gene TRBJ2-1; TRBD1 matches at 9 bases. The germline V gene has CDR1 MDHEN and CDR2 SYDVKM. This CDR3 contains 15 residues. V lost 4 bases to trimming and J lost 7 bases; unmatched junction nucleotides: 8. The CDR3 DNA is TGTGCCAGCAGTTCCCCCGGGACAGGGAAGAATGAGCAGTTCTTC. Translating it yields CASSSPGTGKNEQFF.

This clonotype was picked up many times. The rearrangement joins TRBV7-9 to TRBJ2-1; perhaps TRBD2 as D (5 bases). CDR3 length: 15 residues. V dropped 2 bases and J dropped 0 bases, with 8 bases sitting between them. Germline V gene lookup returns CDR1 SEHNR and CDR2 FQNEAQ (reference sequence). CDR3 protein: CASSLKGSSYNEQFF. The CDR3, as DNA: TGTGCCAGCAGCTTAAAAGGGAGCTCCTACAATGAGCAGTTCTTC.

The chain uses TRBV7-2 and TRBJ2-1; possible D gene TRBD2, 7 bases. From germline, CDR1 is SGHTA and CDR2 FQGNSA. Deletions cut 5 bases from V and 7 bases from J, with 21 bases between. The CDR3 is made up of 16 amino acids. CDR3 DNA: TGTGCCAGCAGCCCGCTTCCGGGGGGCTCGGGTAATGAGCAGTTCTTC. As protein: CASSPLPGGSGNEQFF. The whole variable domain, remainder taken from reference TRBV7-2 and TRBJ2-1, is GAGVSQSPSNKVTEKGKDVELRCDPISGHTALYWYRQSLGQGLEFLIYFQGNSAPDKSGLPSDRFSAERTGGSVSTLTIQRTQQEDSAVYLCASSPLPGGSGNEQFFGPGTRLTVL.

This clonotype occurred many times. The chain couples TRBV28 to TRBJ2-7; tentatively, D is TRBD1 (6 bases). Trimming took off 6 bases at V and 0 bases at J, with 9 bases between the two ends. Per the germline V gene, CDR1 is MDHEN and CDR2 is SYDVKM. The CDR3 loop spans 13 amino acids. This chain's CDR3 is CASSSTGSYEQYF. In DNA, the CDR3 is TGTGCCAGCAGCTCGACAGGCTCCTACGAGCAGTACTTC. Variable domain in full (rest from reference TRBV28 and TRBJ2-7): DVKVTQSSRYLVKRTGEKVFLECVQDMDHENMFWYRQDPGLGLRLIYFSYDVKMKEKGDIPEGYSVSREKKERFSLILESASTNQTSMYLCASSSTGSYEQYFGPGTRLTVT.

V and J are TRBV29-1 and TRBJ1-4, with D possibly matching TRBD1 (5 bases). The CDR3 contains 13 residues. The germline V gene encodes CDR1 SQVTM and CDR2 ANQGSEA. The germline V and J ends were trimmed by 5 bases and 1 base, with 8 bases remaining between them. CDR3 sequence reads: CSVKTETNEKLFF. Here the CDR3 DNA reads TGCAGCGTTAAGACAGAAACTAATGAAAAACTGTTTTTT.

This clonotype has at least ten counts. This chain uses TRBV15 with TRBJ1-1; 8 nucleotides align to TRBD1. Germline CDR1 LNHNV, CDR2 YYDKDF (reference sequence). The ends lost 5 bases at V and 1 base at J; junction bases unmatched: 6. The CDR3 covers 15 residues. CDR3 nucleotide sequence: TGTGCCACCAGCGGACCGGGACAGGAGAACACTGAAGCTTTCTTT. Translating it yields CATSGPGQENTEAFF.